This T cell receptor (beta chain) was identified in a study of tumor-infiltrating lymphocytes in primary liver carcinoma (dated by TCRdb to the late 2010s). Regarding the research as a whole: Of the five patients, three men and two women aged 30 to 69 years, four had hepatocellular carcinoma and one had combined HCC and intrahepatic cholangiocarcinoma. High reproducibility was observed for the technical replicate repertoires, with mean shared-clone rates approximately 0.9 and correlation coefficients above 0.95. TCRbeta repertoire sequencing, expression microarrays and whole-exome sequencing were combined in the study across five regions of each liver tumor, with adjacent normal tissue and blood also included. TCRbeta repertoire sequencing covered about 35 specimens from 5 patients: about 25 tumor regions, 5 adjacent noncancerous liver tissues and 5 peripheral blood samples. The five patients had tumors staged T1-T3 N0M0, with maximum diameters ranging from about 4 to 10 cm. The roughly 25 tumor region samples were profiled with Agilent mRNA microarrays so that TCRbeta repertoire diversity could be related to the local molecular phenotype. Roughly 3.65 to 8 million productive TCRbeta reads were obtained per sample, and no significant difference in read depth was found between tissue types.

TCRbeta-specific cDNA was reverse-transcribed from 500 ng total RNA using a constant-region primer and ProtoScript II reverse transcriptase. Construction of the TCRbeta libraries relied on three nested rounds of multiplex PCR, following a slightly modified ARM-PCR procedure. A final 25-cycle PCR with Deep VentR polymerase added sample barcodes and Illumina adapters. Before sequencing, amplicons of 200-500 bp were purified from gel using a QIAquick gel extraction kit. The TCRbeta amplicons were sequenced with 250-bp paired-end reads on an Illumina HiSeq 2500. Per the original workflow: Trimmomatic v0.33 was used to quality-trim the reads, and FLASH v1.2.11 was used to merge paired reads so that full CDR3 sequences could be recovered. V, D and J germline segments were assigned to the rearranged TCRbeta sequences by MiGEC v1.2.1b. VDJtools v1.0.0 computed clonotype statistics and Shannon-Wiener diversity indices. Except for diversity analysis, only each sample's 250 most abundant clonotypes were used in subsequent analyses to reduce sampling bias. TCRdb reprocessing: public reads trimmed at Q25 with fastp, clones called with MiXCR, in-frame beta chains kept. Merged by CDR3 protein, the rows form single entries marked with the most common genes and DNA. TCRdb, not the original authors, processed these V and J calls. For this sample the table gives approximately 74,000 distinct CDR3 sequences, of which 70% to 75% were detected only once. The top ten hold about an eighth of the sample.

Without any cell sorting, total RNA and DNA were extracted together from about 19-30 mg of bulk tissue using the AllPrep DNA/RNA mini kit. Between late 2015 and early 2016, several patients in China with histopathologically diagnosed primary liver carcinoma had surgical resection. At the time of sampling, the patients were treatment-naive and had chronic HBV infection. Each tumor was sampled at five spatially separated regions: the tumor centre plus the superior, inferior, left-lateral and right-lateral poles. More than 85% viable tumor cells were found by histology in every tumor sample. Fresh tumor and adjacent tissue pieces were bisected, with one half stored in RNAlater at -80 degrees C and the other half sent for histology. The paper as a whole reports these results and caveats: Because sequencing covered only the TCR beta chain and unpaired alpha chains were not captured, true repertoire diversity is likely underestimated. Repertoire overlap was higher between tumor regions (mean roughly 35%) than tumor-adjacent (approximately 17%) or tumor-blood (approximately 14%) pairs, consistent with antigen-driven expansion. Comparison of CD4+ and CD8+ T cell repertoires was precluded by the use of bulk unsorted samples. Compared with blood, tumors had a significantly larger share of the repertoire taken up by the top 250 clones (p = 0.039). The study included only five patients, and the authors note findings should be validated in a larger study. Only about 7-24% of top clones were present in all five regions of a tumor, suggesting spatial heterogeneity of tumor-infiltrating T cells.

Comments on this clonotype: Its cognate antigen has yet to be identified. The CDR3 end shows no conserved phenylalanine or tryptophan, and so a read error is likely. It is unclear where the CDR3 begins or ends on the DNA, so no DNA is shown, and the CDR3 is as TCRdb lists it.

The material sequenced was liver tumor tissue from sampling region 4. This sample's cell subset or site label indicates: tumor region T4, right-lateral pole. The origin of this receptor is a woman aged 60-75 years with primary liver carcinoma and hepatitis B virus infection.

CDR3 region: CASSFRTSTDTRYL. This chain joins TRBV11-3 to TRBJ2-3. The CDR3 is 14 amino acids long, termini counted. CDR1 and CDR2, per the germline V gene, are SGHNT and YENEEA.